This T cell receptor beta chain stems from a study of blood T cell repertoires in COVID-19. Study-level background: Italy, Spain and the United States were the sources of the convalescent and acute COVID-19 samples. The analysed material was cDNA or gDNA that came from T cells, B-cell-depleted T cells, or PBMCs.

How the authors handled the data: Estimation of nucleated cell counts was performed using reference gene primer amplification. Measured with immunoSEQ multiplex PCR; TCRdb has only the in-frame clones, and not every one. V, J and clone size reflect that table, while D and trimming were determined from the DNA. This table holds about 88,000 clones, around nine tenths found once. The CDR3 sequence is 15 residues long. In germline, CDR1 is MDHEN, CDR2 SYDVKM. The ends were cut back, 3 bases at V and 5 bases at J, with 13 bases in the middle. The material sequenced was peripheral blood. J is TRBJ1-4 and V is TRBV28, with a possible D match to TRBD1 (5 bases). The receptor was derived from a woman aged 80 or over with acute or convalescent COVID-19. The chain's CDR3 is CASSFLGLGNEKLFF. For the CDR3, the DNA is TGTGCCAGCAGTTTCTTGGGGCTGGGAAATGAAAAACTGTTTTTT.